This entry is about one TCR beta chain. In this sample, this clone turned up once. Its antigen is unknown. Base qualities are not recorded, but no much larger clone differs from it by a single base. The CDR3 regions of human TCRbeta chains were analyzed by immunosequencing. From the authors' description of their analysis: TCRs in the repertoires were compared against a reference library of SARS-CoV-2-specific TCRs that had been generated with the MIRA antigen-specificity platform. Breadth meant the fraction of unique TCRs that were SARS-CoV-2-associated, whereas depth meant the fraction of total T cells that were SARS-CoV-2-associated. Using the MIRA data, each spike-specific TCR was mapped to the spike region that the TCR reacts to and placed in a CD4 or CD8 class. Log10-transformed breadth and depth values were compared by one-way ANOVA with Sidak's multiple comparisons tests. TCRdb took over this immuneACCESS table, retaining in-frame rearrangements with V and J assigned. Such tables are incomplete; in checked studies, under half of the missing clones stem from an unresolved V gene, and the remainder is unexplained. V and J calls and clone size are those listed in that table; D and trimming were worked out from the DNA. The sample records around 120,000 clones, about 91% of which are singletons. The ten largest clones take up approximately 2.8% of the sample.

The sample comes from a study of T cell responses to AZD1222 COVID-19 vaccine (TCRdb year 2021). Regarding the study in general: Because spike-specific TCR depth and breadth did not differ between the two schedules, AZD1222 recipients who got a second dose at roughly 4 weeks were pooled with those who got a second dose at roughly 12 weeks. TCR sequencing was performed for over 230 trial participants, of whom roughly 200 were given two doses of AZD1222 and around 25 were given two doses of MenACWY control vaccine. Trial participants were enrolled by age into subgroups of 18-55, 56-69 and 70-plus years, and about 150, 27 and 61 TCR-sequenced participants, respectively, were included in these subgroups. General findings and caveats noted by the study authors: In the small 56-69-year group, the increase in depth fell short of significance, most likely because of low power. Reportedly, almost half of the unique spike-specific TCRs recognized epitopes lying outside the regions that are mutated in the B.1.351 and B.1.1.7 variants. No day 14 peak-response samples were available, so repertoires were characterized only after the peak T cell response. Conclusions about previously exposed vaccinees are limited because only five or six AZD1222 recipients were SARS-CoV-2 seropositive at baseline. Participants were mostly white British, with more females than males. The authors suggested clonal diversity may have been underestimated. Spike-specific TCR breadth and depth rose significantly after two AZD1222 doses compared with day 0 and with MenACWY recipients. CD4 TCRs associated with the vaccine covered the entire spike protein, and the dominant responses were in regions 160-218 and 743-854.

The CDR3 numbers 14 residues from cysteine through phenylalanine. Only the CDR3 part of the read is kept: 42 bases, read in frame from the first base. The germline V gene (reference sequence) yields MNHEY for CDR1 and SMNVEV for CDR2. V is reduced by 7 bases and J by 0 bases, leaving a spacing of 10 bases between them. The sample's time point label, decoded: baseline before first vaccination. Samples from vaccinated people were obtained from the UK trials COV001 and COV002, which included a single-blind randomized controlled phase 2/3 trial of AZD1222 (ChAdOx1 nCoV-19) in healthy adults. For TCRbeta chain sequencing, PBMC samples were collected from trial participants at day 0 and at day 28 after the second dose.

This receptor chain uses TRBV27 and TRBJ2-1; the D gene remains uncertain. The source material was peripheral blood, sampled on day 0 of AZD1222 vaccination. This TCR came from an adult in good health. CDR3 reads: CASKLGSSYNEQFF. The DNA sequence is TGTGCCAGCAAATTGGGTAGCTCCTACAATGAGCAGTTCTTC.